Listed below are T cell receptor beta chains from one sample, sequenced in a study of cytomegalovirus exposure and HLA in healthy donors. TCRdb's table, derived via immunoSEQ multiplex PCR, lists solely in-frame clones and lacks some. Counted here are about 130,000 clones, around 80% occurring once; the ten biggest clones make up about a tenth. Sequencing input: PBMCs. The receptors originated from a man aged 25 to 45 in good health and CMV-seropositive. The CDR3 runs from the conserved cysteine through the conserved F or W. Fields, in order: clone size, D gene, V gene, J gene, CDR3 protein, CDR3 DNA. D genes are given only for firm matches. A clone size is listed for some rows: how often the clone was seen (once, few, many), or a class if it is expanded.

>-|-|TRBV7-9|TRBJ1-5
CASSSSGGDQPQHF
TGTGCCAGCAGCTCATCCGGAGGTGATCAGCCCCAGCATTTT
>-|-|TRBV4-3|TRBJ2-3
CASSQDLSISTDTQYF
TGCGCCAGCAGCCAAGATCTAAGTATAAGCACAGATACGCAGTATTTT
>-|TRBD1|TRBV30|TRBJ1-5
CAWSTGQGGSPQHF
TGTGCCTGGAGTACCGGACAGGGAGGCTCGCCCCAGCATTTT
>-|-|TRBV4-1|TRBJ2-1
CASSPGSAEGPGQFF
TGCGCCAGCAGCCCCGGGTCGGCGGAGGGCCCGGGGCAGTTCTTC
>-|TRBD1|TRBV19|TRBJ2-7
CASSRRQGNYEQYF
TGTGCCAGTAGTAGACGACAGGGCAACTACGAGCAGTACTTC
>-|TRBD2|TRBV10-3|TRBJ2-1
CAISEGTSGRGYNEQFF
TGTGCCATCAGCGAGGGGACTAGCGGGAGAGGATACAATGAGCAGTTCTTC
>once|TRBD2|TRBV7-2|TRBJ2-3
CASSLGISGRAGTDTQYF
TGTGCCAGCAGCTTAGGTATTAGCGGGAGGGCCGGGACAGATACGCAGTATTTT
>few|-|TRBV2|TRBJ1-5
CASNKGGSLNQPQHF
TGTGCCAGCAACAAAGGCGGCAGCCTAAATCAGCCCCAGCATTTT
>-|TRBD2|TRBV29-1|TRBJ2-3
CSVDKSGASTDTQYF
TGCAGCGTTGACAAGAGCGGGGCCAGCACAGATACGCAGTATTTT
>-|TRBD2|TRBV10-2|TRBJ2-1
CASRLVAGSYNEQFF
TGCGCCAGCAGGCTCGTAGCGGGGTCCTACAATGAGCAGTTCTTC
>-|-|TRBV5-1|TRBJ2-7
CASSLTPSSYEQYF
TGCGCCAGCAGCCTCACACCTAGCTCCTACGAGCAGTACTTC
>-|TRBD2|TRBV2|TRBJ2-1
CASSESAGGNNEQFF
TGTGCCAGCAGTGAATCTGCGGGAGGAAATAATGAGCAGTTCTTC
>-|-|TRBV4-3|TRBJ1-1
CASALGHQNTEAFF
TGCGCCAGCGCCCTGGGACACCAAAACACTGAAGCTTTCTTT
>few|TRBD1|TRBV27|TRBJ2-1
CASSPSNRGHEQFF
TGTGCCAGCAGTCCCTCTAACAGGGGTCACGAGCAGTTCTTC
>-|-|TRBV2|TRBJ2-5
CASVETARETQYF
TGTGCCAGCGTAGAGACAGCCCGAGAGACCCAGTACTTC
>once|-|TRBV7-2|TRBJ1-4
CASSLMGAGEKLFF
TGTGCCAGCAGCTTAATGGGGGCTGGAGAAAAACTGTTTTTT
>-|-|TRBV27|TRBJ1-6
CASSFPGSNSPLHF
TGTGCCAGCAGTTTCCCGGGGTCAAATTCACCCCTCCACTTT
>-|-|TRBV30|TRBJ2-3
CAWSWRLADTQYF
TGTGCCTGGAGTTGGAGGCTCGCAGATACGCAGTATTTT
>-|TRBD2|TRBV9|TRBJ2-1
CASSVLREGRSEQFF
TGTGCCAGCAGCGTTCTGCGGGAGGGCCGTAGTGAGCAGTTCTTC
>-|TRBD1|TRBV7-2|TRBJ2-3
CASSVTGFTDTQYF
TGTGCCAGCAGCGTGACAGGGTTTACCGATACGCAGTATTTT
>-|-|TRBV18|TRBJ1-1
CASSPQVNTEAFF
TGTGCCAGCTCACCGCAGGTGAACACTGAAGCTTTCTTT
>-|TRBD1|TRBV9|TRBJ1-4
CASSVALGQGSEKLFF
TGTGCCAGCAGCGTAGCCCTAGGACAGGGTAGTGAAAAACTGTTTTTT
>-|TRBD1|TRBV7-6|TRBJ2-1
CASSLGGTGDNEQFF
TGTGCCAGCAGCTTAGGTGGGACAGGGGACAATGAGCAGTTCTTC
>-|-|TRBV7-9|TRBJ1-2
CASSLNWEGYTF
TGTGCCAGCAGCTTAAATTGGGAGGGCTACACCTTC
>few|-|TRBV6-5|TRBJ2-2
CAPPGKPNTGELFF
TGTGCCCCTCCGGGGAAACCGAACACCGGGGAGCTGTTTTTT
>once|TRBD2|TRBV7-6|TRBJ2-4
CASSLVAGENIQYF
TGTGCCAGCAGCTTAGTAGCGGGAGAAAACATTCAGTACTTC
>few|TRBD1|TRBV7-9|TRBJ2-5
CASSPSRTGQQETQYF
TGTGCCAGCAGCCCCTCCCGGACAGGGCAACAAGAGACCCAGTACTTC
>once|-|TRBV13|TRBJ2-1
CASSSSVYNEQFF
TGTGCCAGCAGCTCTAGCGTTTACAATGAGCAGTTCTTC
>-|-|TRBV9|TRBJ2-1
CASSEPRGRPSSYNEQFF
TGTGCCAGCAGCGAACCCCGAGGGCGGCCCAGCTCCTACAATGAGCAGTTCTTC
>few|-|TRBV7-9|TRBJ2-7
CASSPVGGTGDYEQYF
TGTGCCAGCAGCCCCGTGGGTGGGACGGGAGACTACGAGCAGTACTTC
>-|-|TRBV9|TRBJ1-1
CASSEGGQNTEAFF
TGTGCCAGCAGCGAAGGGGGACAAAACACTGAAGCTTTCTTT
>few|-|TRBV2|TRBJ1-2
CASSELGPLNYGYTF
TGTGCCAGCAGTGAACTAGGTCCTCTTAACTATGGCTACACCTTC
>-|TRBD1|TRBV29-1|TRBJ1-1
CSVETGGNTEAFF
TGCAGCGTTGAGACAGGGGGCAACACTGAAGCTTTCTTT